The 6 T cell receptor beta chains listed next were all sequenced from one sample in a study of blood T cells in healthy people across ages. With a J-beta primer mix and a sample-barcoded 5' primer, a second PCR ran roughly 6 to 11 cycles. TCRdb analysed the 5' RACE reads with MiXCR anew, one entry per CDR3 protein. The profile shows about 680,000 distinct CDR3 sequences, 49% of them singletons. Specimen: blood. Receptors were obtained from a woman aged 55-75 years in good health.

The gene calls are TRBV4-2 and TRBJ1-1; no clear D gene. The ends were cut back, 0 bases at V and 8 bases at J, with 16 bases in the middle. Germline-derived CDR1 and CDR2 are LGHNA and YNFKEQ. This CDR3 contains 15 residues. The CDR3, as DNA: TGTGCCAGCAGCCAAGAAGTCTCGGGTACACGGGAAGCTTTCTTT. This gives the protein CASSQEVSGTREAFF.

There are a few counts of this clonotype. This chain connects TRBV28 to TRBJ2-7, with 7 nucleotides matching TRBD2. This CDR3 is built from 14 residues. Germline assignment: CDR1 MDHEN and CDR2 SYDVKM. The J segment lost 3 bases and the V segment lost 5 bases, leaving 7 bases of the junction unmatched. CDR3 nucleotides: TGTGCCAGCAGTATAGCCGGGACTAACTACGAGCAGTACTTC. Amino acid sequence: CASSIAGTNYEQYF.

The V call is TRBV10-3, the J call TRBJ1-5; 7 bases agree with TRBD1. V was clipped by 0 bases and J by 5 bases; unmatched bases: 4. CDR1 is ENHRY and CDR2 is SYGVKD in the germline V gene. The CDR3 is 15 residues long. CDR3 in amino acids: CAISESGGTDQPQHF. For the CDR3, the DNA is TGTGCCATCAGTGAGTCGGGGGGGACAGATCAGCCCCAGCATTTT.

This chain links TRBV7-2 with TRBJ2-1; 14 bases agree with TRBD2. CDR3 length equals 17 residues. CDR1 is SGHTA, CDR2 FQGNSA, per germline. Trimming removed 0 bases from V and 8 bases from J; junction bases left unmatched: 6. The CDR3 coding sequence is TGTGCCAGCAGCTTAGCGACTAGCGGGGGGGGCCGGGATGAGCAGTTCTTC. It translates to CASSLATSGGGRDEQFF.

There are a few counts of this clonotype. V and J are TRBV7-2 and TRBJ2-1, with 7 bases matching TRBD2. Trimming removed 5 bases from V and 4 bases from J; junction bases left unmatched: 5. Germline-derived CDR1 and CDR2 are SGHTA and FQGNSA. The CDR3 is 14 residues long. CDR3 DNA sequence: TGTGCCAGCAGCGAACGGACTAGTTACAATGAGCAGTTCTTC. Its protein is CASSERTSYNEQFF.

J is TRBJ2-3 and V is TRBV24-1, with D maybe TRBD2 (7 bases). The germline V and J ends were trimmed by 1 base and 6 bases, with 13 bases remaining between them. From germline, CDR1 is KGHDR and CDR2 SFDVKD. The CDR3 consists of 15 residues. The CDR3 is CATSDFRGAMDTQYF. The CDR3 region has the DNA TGTGCCACCAGTGATTTTCGGGGGGCAATGGATACGCAGTATTTT.